One sample yielded the 27 T cell receptor beta chains listed below, sequenced in a study of blood T cell repertoires in COVID-19. Measured with immunoSEQ multiplex PCR; TCRdb has only the in-frame clones, and not every one. The table includes around 270,000 clones, 84% detected once. The sequenced material came from peripheral blood. The origin of the receptors is a woman aged 40 to 49 who had recovered from COVID-19.

The CDR3 reads CATSAGTGLNEQFF. CDR3 sequence (DNA): TGTGCCACCAGCGCCGGGACAGGGTTGAATGAGCAGTTCTTC. The rearrangement uses TRBV15 and TRBJ2-1; 9 bases align to TRBD1. Germline CDR1 reads LNHNV; CDR2 reads YYDKDF (reference sequence). The V and J ends lost 5 bases and 7 bases, in that order; junction bases with no gene match: 6. There are 14 residues in the CDR3.

The chain is built from TRBV7-9 and TRBJ2-3, with a possible D match to TRBD1 (6 bases). Trimming left V 1 base short and J 13 bases short, with 15 bases between. Germline V gene lookup returns CDR1 SEHNR and CDR2 FQNEAQ (reference sequence). This CDR3 is 13 amino acids long. CDR3 region: CASSLGGTRYKYF. For the CDR3, the DNA is TGTGCCAGCAGCTTAGGTGGGACAAGGTACAAGTATTTT.

The gene calls are TRBV7-2 and TRBJ1-4; TRBD1 might be the D (5 bases). Per the germline V gene, CDR1 is SGHTA and CDR2 is FQGNSA. The CDR3 has 15 amino acids. Trimming took 7 bases from V and 3 from J, leaving 15 bases between them. CDR3 amino acids: CASTSGLLANEKLFF. The CDR3 nucleotides are TGTGCCAGCACCTCGGGACTTCTGGCTAATGAAAAACTGTTTTTT. The full variable domain, with the rest looked up from reference TRBV7-2 and TRBJ1-4, is GAGVSQSPSNKVTEKGKDVELRCDPISGHTALYWYRQSLGQGLEFLIYFQGNSAPDKSGLPSDRFSAERTGGSVSTLTIQRTQQEDSAVYLCASTSGLLANEKLFFGSGTQLSVL.

This chain links TRBV12-3 or TRBV12-4 with TRBJ1-2; unclear D gene. The V and J ends lost 5 bases and 7 bases respectively, with 11 bases between them. The length of the CDR3 is 12 residues. In DNA form, the CDR3 reads TGTGCCAGCAGTCCTCCGGAGGGTGGCTACACCTTC. Its protein is CASSPPEGGYTF.

J is TRBJ2-1 and V is TRBV7-2; D remains ambiguous. From germline, CDR1 is SGHTA and CDR2 FQGNSA. The CDR3 has 13 residues. V was pared by 5 bases and J by 5 bases, with 10 bases between. The chain's CDR3 is CASSPQYNNEQFF. The CDR3 nucleotides read TGTGCCAGCAGCCCGCAGTACAACAATGAGCAGTTCTTC.

V is TRBV28 and J is TRBJ2-3; tentative D call: TRBD2 (7 bases). CDR3 length equals 14 residues. CDR1 MDHEN and CDR2 SYDVKM come from the germline V gene. Trimming pared 5 bases from V and 5 bases from J, leaving 14 bases between. CDR3 residues: CASSGGGGVDTQYF. The CDR3 DNA follows: TGTGCCAGCAGTGGTGGAGGGGGGGTAGATACGCAGTATTTT.

This rearrangement joins TRBV4-2 to TRBJ2-6, with TRBD1 identical over 7 bases. V lost 5 bases to trimming and J lost 2 bases; unmatched junction nucleotides: 15. There are 19 residues in the CDR3. CDR1 is LGHNA, CDR2 YNFKEQ, per germline. The DNA of the CDR3 is TGTGCCAGCAGCGCGATGACAGGGCCCTCCCGGACTGGGGCCAACGTCCTGACTTTC. Protein product: CASSAMTGPSRTGANVLTF.

The chain couples TRBV5-4 to TRBJ1-1, with 9 bases lining up with TRBD1. Germline V gene lookup returns CDR1 SGHNT and CDR2 YYREEE (reference sequence). V was clipped by 5 bases and J by 1 base; unmatched bases: 6. This CDR3 spans 15 amino acids. CDR3 bases: TGTGCCAGCAGTACCCCGGGACAGGGGAACACTGAAGCTTTCTTT. Translated, it gives CASSTPGQGNTEAFF.

The V gene is TRBV29-1, the J gene TRBJ1-1, with unresolved D. The CDR3 spans 12 residues. V was cut by 0 bases and J by 3 bases, with 5 bases left in between. The germline V gene has CDR1 SQVTM and CDR2 ANQGSEA. The CDR3 is CSVEDADTEAFF. DNA for the CDR3: TGCAGCGTTGAAGATGCGGACACTGAAGCTTTCTTT.

The rearrangement uses TRBV30 and TRBJ2-5; D gene ambiguous. This CDR3 is 12 amino acids long. The germline V gene has CDR1 GTSNPN and CDR2 SVGIG (reference sequence). Trimming shortened V by 5 bases and J by 0 bases, and 7 bases separated the two germline ends. DNA for the CDR3: TGTGCCTGGGCCCCAAACCAAGAGACCCAGTACTTC. The encoded protein is CAWAPNQETQYF.

This chain joins TRBV5-1 and TRBJ2-5; TRBD1 matches at 7 bases. This CDR3 is built from 14 residues. The V gene's germline CDR1 is SGHRS and CDR2 YFSETQ. V lost 2 bases and J lost 1; bases outside the gene matches: 2. The CDR3 spells CASSLQGSQETQYF. The CDR3 coding sequence is TGCGCCAGCAGCTTACAGGGGAGCCAAGAGACCCAGTACTTC.

The chain recombines TRBV2 with TRBJ1-2; D is perhaps TRBD1 (5 bases). CDR1 and CDR2 from the germline V gene are SNHLY and FYNNEI. The V gene lost 6 bases and the J gene lost 4 bases, with 18 bases spanning the gap. The CDR3 is 15 residues long. The CDR3 loop is CASRPAAGLGYGYTF. The CDR3 nucleotides are TGTGCCAGCAGGCCCGCGGCAGGGCTAGGCTATGGCTACACCTTC. The complete variable domain, with remaining parts taken from reference TRBV2 and TRBJ1-2, reads EPEVTQTPSHQVTQMGQEVILRCVPISNHLYFYWYRQILGQKVEFLVSFYNNEISEKSEIFDDQFSVERPDGSNFTLKIRSTKLEDSAMYFCASRPAAGLGYGYTFGSGTRLTVV.

This clone showed up just a few times. This chain joins TRBV4-2 and TRBJ2-2, with 7 bases lining up with TRBD1. Germline V CDR1 and CDR2: LGHNA, YNFKEQ. The CDR3 runs 15 residues. Unmatched junction bases numbered 0, after V lost 1 base and J lost 1 base. The chain's CDR3 is CASSQGTGNTGELFF. CDR3 in DNA: TGTGCCAGCAGCCAAGGGACAGGGAACACCGGGGAGCTGTTTTTT.

The rearrangement joins TRBV24-1 to TRBJ2-1; 10 bases match TRBD2. The V gene's germline CDR1 is KGHDR and CDR2 SFDVKD. The CDR3 length is 15 residues. J lost 7 bases, V lost 1 base, and 3 bases had no gene match. In DNA form, the CDR3 reads TGTGCCACCAGTGATTTAACTAGCGGGGCGAATGAGCAGTTCTTC. Amino acid sequence: CATSDLTSGANEQFF.

The gene calls are TRBV28 and TRBJ1-1; a possible D gene is TRBD1 (5 bases). The CDR3 has 13 residues. V lost 5 bases and J lost 3, with 10 bases in between. Germline V gives CDR1 MDHEN, CDR2 SYDVKM. CDR3 sequence (DNA): TGTGCCAGCAGTCCACAGGCTTACACTGAAGCTTTCTTT. As protein: CASSPQAYTEAFF.

The chain carries TRBV6-2 or TRBV6-3 and TRBJ1-5; 7 positions agree with TRBD1. This CDR3 contains 13 residues. The J segment lost 6 bases and the V segment lost 5 bases, leaving 4 bases of the junction unmatched. In germline, CDR1 is MNHEY, CDR2 SVGEGT. The CDR3 is CASSPDRRQPQHF. In nucleotides, the CDR3 is TGTGCCAGCAGTCCGGACAGGCGTCAGCCCCAGCATTTT.

The V and J genes are TRBV7-2 and TRBJ2-2; D perhaps matches TRBD1 (6 bases). The germline gives CDR1 SGHTA, CDR2 FQGNSA. The CDR3 runs to 15 residues. The V and J ends lost 1 base and 1 base respectively, with 7 bases between them. CDR3 bases: TGTGCCAGCAGCTTAGTACAGGGGAACACCGGGGAGCTGTTTTTT. This codes for CASSLVQGNTGELFF.

The chain is built from TRBV4-1 and TRBJ1-4; D is undetermined. Deletions cut 6 bases from V and 3 bases from J, with 20 bases between. The CDR3 totals 17 residues. Germline V gene sequence: CDR1 MGHRA, CDR2 YSYEKL. The CDR3 loop reads CASRRIGGASPNEKLFF. The CDR3 nucleotides read TGCGCCAGCAGACGGATCGGAGGAGCCTCACCTAATGAAAAACTGTTTTTT.

The rearrangement uses TRBV29-1 and TRBJ2-3; 8 positions match TRBD2. Germline CDR1 reads SQVTM; CDR2 reads ANQGSEA. This CDR3 comprises 14 residues. V lost 5 bases, J lost 4 bases, and 8 bases stayed unmatched. This chain's CDR3 is CSVNVAGGSDTQYF. CDR3 DNA: TGCAGCGTTAATGTGGCGGGGGGATCAGATACGCAGTATTTT.

This clone was recorded a few times. The rearrangement uses TRBV2 and TRBJ1-3; 8 bases align to TRBD1. The CDR3 is 18 residues long. Unmatched junction bases numbered 13, after V lost 6 bases and J lost 0 bases. Per the germline V gene, CDR1 is SNHLY and CDR2 is FYNNEI. The chain's CDR3 is CASSEPPGQVVSGNTIYF. CDR3 nucleotide sequence: TGTGCCAGCAGCGAACCCCCGGGACAGGTCGTCTCTGGAAACACCATATATTTT.

Only a few counts were recorded for this clone. The rearrangement joins TRBV11-3 to TRBJ2-7; 9 nucleotides match TRBD1. V shed 0 bases, J shed 0 bases, and the junction held 0 bases outside the gene matches. The CDR3 is 15 residues long. The germline gives CDR1 SGHNT, CDR2 YENEEA. CDR3 sequence (DNA): TGTGCCAGCAGCTTAGAGACAGGGGGCTCCTACGAGCAGTACTTC. This translates into CASSLETGGSYEQYF.

This chain connects TRBV6-4 to TRBJ2-7; 7 bases are a match to TRBD1. CDR1 is MRHNA, CDR2 SNTAGT, per germline. The CDR3 is 14 residues long. Trimming cost V 6 bases and J 2 bases; bases outside gene matches: 7. CDR3 in DNA: TGTGCCAGCAGCCCAGGGCAGGGGGCCTACGAGCAGTACTTC. It encodes CASSPGQGAYEQYF.

This clone appeared once. V usage is TRBV4-1 and J usage is TRBJ2-7; 7 nucleotides agree with TRBD1. With 6 bases clipped from V and 2 bases from J, the junction kept 7 bases outside the gene matches. Germline V gives CDR1 MGHRA, CDR2 YSYEKL. This CDR3 has 14 residues. The CDR3 is CASRDLTGTYEQYF. CDR3 bases: TGCGCCAGCAGGGACCTGACAGGGACCTACGAGCAGTACTTC.

This chain joins TRBV19 and TRBJ1-5; no clear D gene. This CDR3 has 15 residues. CDR1 and CDR2 from the germline V gene are LNHDA and SQIVND (reference sequence). V was trimmed by 7 bases and J by 2 bases, leaving 15 bases between them. The CDR3 DNA reads TGTGCCAGTACCTCAGAGGTTGTAGGCAATCAGCCCCAGCATTTT. It specifies CASTSEVVGNQPQHF.

V usage is TRBV6-5 and J usage is TRBJ1-1; D not resolved. Trimming removed 0 bases at V and 1 base at J, with 6 bases between. Germline V gene data show CDR1 as MNHEY and CDR2 as SVGAGI. The CDR3 totals 14 residues. The CDR3 region is CASSYSSPNTEAFF. The DNA of the CDR3 is TGTGCCAGCAGTTACTCCAGTCCGAACACTGAAGCTTTCTTT.

This clone was found once. This chain uses TRBV27 with TRBJ2-7, with D unresolved. The germline gives CDR1 MNHEY, CDR2 SMNVEV (reference sequence). The ends were cut back, 0 bases at V and 2 bases at J, with 14 bases in the middle. This CDR3 is 16 amino acids long. CDR3 coding DNA: TGTGCCAGCAGTTTATCCCCCCTGCCTCGGGCCTACGAGCAGTACTTC. Amino acids: CASSLSPLPRAYEQYF.

This chain connects TRBV5-4 to TRBJ2-1, with 12 nucleotides matching TRBD1. The CDR3 consists of 15 residues. CDR1 and CDR2 from the germline V gene are SGHNT and YYREEE (reference sequence). The V gene end was trimmed by 5 bases and the J gene end by 3 bases; junction bases not matched to a gene: 3. In nucleotides, the CDR3 is TGTGCCAGCAGGAGGGACAGGGGGCTCTACAATGAGCAGTTCTTC. Translated, it gives CASRRDRGLYNEQFF.